This T cell receptor beta chain was obtained from a study of shared clonotypes between healthy human individuals. Germline V gives CDR1 SEHNR, CDR2 FQNEAQ (reference sequence). Trimming at V came to 3 bases and at J to 4 bases, leaving 3 bases not matched to a gene. The CDR3 contains 15 residues. The naive CD8 fraction comprised CD45RO-negative cells positively selected for CCR7 and excluded terminally differentiated effector memory CD45RA+ cells. Profiling relied on immunoSEQ multiplex PCR, and the TCRdb table lists in-frame clones only, not all of them. Among about 2.1 million clones listed, roughly 91% were seen once.

The sample taken for sequencing was naive CD8+ T cells from PBMCs. This rearrangement joins TRBV7-9 to TRBJ2-1; TRBD1 matches 10 bases. The clonotype comes from a man aged 18 to 29 in good health. Some clones in this sample may be carry-over from other donors' samples. The CDR3 protein is CASSFPGQGYNEQFF. The CDR3 DNA reads as TGTGCCAGCAGCTTTCCGGGACAGGGGTACAATGAGCAGTTCTTC.